The next 30 T cell receptor beta chains were all read from a single sample in a study of cytomegalovirus exposure and HLA in healthy donors. The primer mix had 60 Vbeta and 13 Jbeta primers. Only in-frame clones appear in the TCRdb table, and some are missing; sequencing was by immunoSEQ multiplex PCR. Here the sample spans roughly 190,000 clones, more than 65% being singletons. Sequenced material: PBMCs. The receptors come from a woman in her thirties in good health and CMV-seronegative.

This clone was recorded a few times. The chain uses TRBV29-1 and TRBJ2-7; D remains ambiguous. Trimming pared 7 bases from V and 3 bases from J, leaving 10 bases between. CDR1 SQVTM and CDR2 ANQGSEA come from the germline V gene. CDR3 length: 11 amino acids. CDR3 in DNA: TGCAGCGCCTTCCTCGGCTACGAGCAGTACTTC. Translation gives CSAFLGYEQYF.

The chain couples TRBV18 to TRBJ2-7, with unresolved D. From germline, CDR1 is KGHSH and CDR2 LQKENI. CDR3 length: 16 residues. Trimming removed 5 bases at V and 2 bases at J, with 19 bases between. The CDR3 region is CASSITRLTLTYEQYF. The CDR3 DNA reads TGTGCCAGCTCAATAACCAGGCTAACGTTAACCTACGAGCAGTACTTC.

The gene calls are TRBV5-6 and TRBJ1-5; the D gene is possibly TRBD1 (5 bases). Trimming cost V 2 bases and J 10 bases, with 13 bases left between them. The CDR3 runs to 13 residues. CDR1 is SGHDT, CDR2 YYEEEE, per germline. CDR3 coding DNA: TGTGCCAGCAGCTTAGGACAACGACCTCCCCAGCATTTT. It specifies CASSLGQRPPQHF. Full variable domain (missing parts from reference TRBV5-6 and TRBJ1-5): DAGVTQSPTHLIKTRGQQVTLRCSPKSGHDTVSWYQQALGQGPQFIFQYYEEEERQRGNFPDRFSGHQFPNYSSELNVNALLLGDSALYLCASSLGQRPPQHFGDGTRLSIL.

The chain employs TRBV4-3 and TRBJ2-1, with TRBD2 matching 8 bases. The CDR3 consists of 18 residues. With V trimmed by 4 bases and J by 6 bases, 17 bases remained unmatched. Germline V gene sequence: CDR1 LGHNA, CDR2 YSLEER. CDR3 bases: TGCGCCAGCAGCCCCTGGGGGGTAGCGGGAACGGGGCTCAATGAGCAGTTCTTC. It specifies CASSPWGVAGTGLNEQFF.

This clone was picked up a small number of times. This chain connects TRBV7-9 to TRBJ1-5; no clear D. The CDR3 runs 12 residues. V gave up 5 bases and J gave up 6 bases, with 8 bases separating them. CDR1 is SEHNR, CDR2 FQNEAQ, per germline (reference sequence). CDR3 protein: CASSPFGQPQHF. The CDR3 nucleotides read TGTGCCAGCAGCCCCTTCGGTCAGCCCCAGCATTTT.

The rearrangement uses TRBV6-6 and TRBJ2-1, with 12 positions matching TRBD2. After removal of 4 bases from V and 7 bases from J, the junction contained 5 bases not matched to a gene. This CDR3 region has 15 residues. Germline V gene data show CDR1 as MNHNY and CDR2 as SVGAGI (reference sequence). The DNA for the CDR3 is TGTGCCAGCAGTTGGACTAGCGGGACTGGGAATGAGCAGTTCTTC. Residues: CASSWTSGTGNEQFF.

The chain couples TRBV6-5 to TRBJ2-1, with D unresolved. Trimming shortened V by 6 bases and J by 9 bases, and 21 bases separated the two germline ends. From germline, CDR1 is MNHEY and CDR2 SVGAGI. The CDR3 covers 15 residues. This CDR3 reads CASSTALVRGGEQFF. In DNA, the CDR3 is TGTGCCAGCAGCACGGCCCTAGTTCGTGGCGGTGAGCAGTTCTTC.

This clone was picked up a small number of times. The V and J genes are TRBV4-2 and TRBJ2-6; possibly TRBD2 for D (6 bases). CDR1 is LGHNA, CDR2 YNFKEQ, per germline. This CDR3 comprises 16 residues. Trimming pared 0 bases from V and 0 bases from J, leaving 6 bases between. CDR3 in DNA: TGTGCCAGCAGCCAAGAGGGGGGCTCTGGGGCCAACGTCCTGACTTTC. It codes for CASSQEGGSGANVLTF.

V gene TRBV15 combines with J gene TRBJ2-3; 12 nucleotides agree with TRBD2. CDR3 length: 21 residues. J was trimmed by 3 bases and V by 8 bases; bases with no gene match: 24. Germline values: CDR1 LNHNV, CDR2 YYDKDF (reference sequence). CDR3 protein: CATSLGMASGGGQQVTDTQYF. The CDR3 DNA reads TGTGCCACCTCCCTAGGAATGGCTAGCGGGGGGGGGCAACAGGTGACAGATACGCAGTATTTT.

The rearrangement uses TRBV5-1 and TRBJ2-3; TRBD2 matches at 11 bases. CDR1 is SGHRS, CDR2 YFSETQ, per germline. CDR3 length: 17 residues. Trimming at V came to 0 bases and at J to 3 bases, leaving 6 bases not matched to a gene. CDR3 DNA sequence: TGCGCCAGCAGCTTGGCCGTAGCGGGGGGGCAGACAGATACGCAGTATTTT. As protein: CASSLAVAGGQTDTQYF. Full variable domain (missing parts from reference TRBV5-1 and TRBJ2-3): KAGVTQTPRYLIKTRGQQVTLSCSPISGHRSVSWYQQTPGQGLQFLFEYFSETQRNKGNFPGRFSGRQFSNSRSEMNVSTLELGDSALYLCASSLAVAGGQTDTQYFGPGTRLTVL.

The V gene is TRBV6-5, the J gene TRBJ1-5; TRBD1 might be the D (6 bases). Germline CDR1 reads MNHEY; CDR2 reads SVGAGI. V lost 7 bases, J lost 2 bases, and 12 bases lay in between. CDR3 length: 14 residues. The CDR3 DNA reads as TGTGCCAGCACCCCCAACAGGGGCAATCAGCCCCAGCATTTT. It specifies CASTPNRGNQPQHF.

This chain links TRBV27 with TRBJ2-2, with D maybe TRBD1 (6 bases). Trimming took 7 bases from V and 4 from J, leaving 25 bases between them. The CDR3 has 18 amino acids. Germline V gives CDR1 MNHEY, CDR2 SMNVEV (reference sequence). The CDR3 sequence is CASTPIPGQPNPTGELFF. CDR3 bases: TGTGCCAGCACCCCAATCCCTGGACAGCCAAATCCCACCGGGGAGCTGTTTTTT.

The chain recombines TRBV7-2 with TRBJ1-2, with unresolved D. Trimming stripped 5 bases from V and 2 bases from J, with 12 bases between. CDR1 is SGHTA and CDR2 is FQGNSA in the germline V gene. The length of the CDR3 is 14 residues. CDR3 residues: CASSTTFSNYGYTF. In nucleotides, the CDR3 is TGTGCCAGCAGCACGACATTCTCGAACTATGGCTACACCTTC. The whole variable domain, remainder taken from reference TRBV7-2 and TRBJ1-2, is GAGVSQSPSNKVTEKGKDVELRCDPISGHTALYWYRQSLGQGLEFLIYFQGNSAPDKSGLPSDRFSAERTGGSVSTLTIQRTQQEDSAVYLCASSTTFSNYGYTFGSGTRLTVV.

Regarding this clone: A read error may account for a junction end that differs from germline. CDR3 DNA: TGTGCCACCAGTTTCGAAGGGGAGGCCCTCTACGAGCAGTACTTC. It specifies CATSFEGEALYEQYF. The chain is built from TRBV2 and TRBJ2-7, with D maybe TRBD2 (6 bases). The CDR3 is 15 amino acids. Germline CDR1 is SNHLY and CDR2 is FYNNEI.

This clone was picked up a small number of times. V is TRBV11-2 and J is TRBJ1-3; D uncertain. The germline V gene has CDR1 SGHAT and CDR2 FQNNGV. V was cut by 5 bases and J by 0 bases, with 11 bases left in between. This CDR3 is 15 amino acids long. This CDR3 reads CASSPPRSSGNTIYF. Here the CDR3 DNA reads TGTGCCAGCAGCCCACCACGGAGCTCTGGAAACACCATATATTTT.

The V gene is TRBV13, the J gene TRBJ2-6; D unclear. The germline V gene has CDR1 PRHDT and CDR2 FYEKMQ (reference sequence). Trimming took off 4 bases at V and 0 bases at J, with 10 bases between the two ends. The CDR3 covers 16 residues. The DNA of the CDR3 is TGTGCCAGCAGCTCCCCTTTCTCCTCTGGGGCCAACGTCCTGACTTTC. The encoded protein is CASSSPFSSGANVLTF.

This clone was counted once. The chain recombines TRBV6-5 with TRBJ1-5, with 7 bases matching TRBD1. From germline, CDR1 is MNHEY and CDR2 SVGAGI. The CDR3 is 13 amino acids. The J segment lost 7 bases and the V segment lost 2 bases, leaving 2 bases of the junction unmatched. In DNA, the CDR3 is TGTGCCAGCAGTTACACCAGGGGGCAGCCCCAGCATTTT. Translated: CASSYTRGQPQHF.

V and J are TRBV11-1 and TRBJ2-1; 8 bases agree with TRBD1. The germline CDR1 and CDR2 sequences are SGHAT and FQDESV (reference sequence). Unmatched junction bases numbered 14, after V lost 5 bases and J lost 8 bases. The CDR3 is 16 amino acids. The CDR3 DNA is TGTGCCAGCAGCACACATCCCCATGGGACAGGCGATGAGCAGTTCTTC. Translated: CASSTHPHGTGDEQFF.

V gene TRBV5-6 combines with J gene TRBJ1-2, with a possible D match to TRBD1 (5 bases). Germline CDR1 reads SGHDT; CDR2 reads YYEEEE. The CDR3 is 13 amino acids. Trimming shortened V by 7 bases and J by 6 bases, and 16 bases separated the two germline ends. The CDR3: CASGDTGLNGYTF. The CDR3 DNA is TGTGCCAGCGGAGATACAGGATTAAATGGCTACACCTTC.

This chain links TRBV18 with TRBJ2-7; D gene uncertain. The CDR3 length is 16 residues. Germline CDR1 is KGHSH and CDR2 is LQKENI. Deletions cut 2 bases from V and 2 bases from J, with 16 bases between. The CDR3 is CASSPGFGQVAYEQYF. The CDR3 DNA follows: TGTGCCAGCTCACCAGGGTTTGGGCAGGTCGCCTACGAGCAGTACTTC.

This chain connects TRBV9 to TRBJ2-1; 8 positions agree with TRBD2. V trimming: 4 bases; J trimming: 6 bases; junction bases outside the gene matches: 9. This CDR3 has 15 residues. The germline V gene has CDR1 SGDLS and CDR2 YYNGEE. CDR3 sequence (DNA): TGTGCCAGCAGCCCGAGCGGGGGTATCCCCAATGAGCAGTTCTTC. Amino acid sequence: CASSPSGGIPNEQFF.

The chain links TRBV4-3 to TRBJ2-7; D is undetermined. CDR3 length: 16 amino acids. CDR1 is LGHNA and CDR2 is YSLEER in the germline V gene. Between the trimmed V and J ends, which lost 4 bases and 3 bases, there was a span of 19 bases. The CDR3 coding sequence is TGCGCCAGCAGCCCCCGCCCCTATAGCAATCTCTACGAGCAGTACTTC. Translated, it gives CASSPRPYSNLYEQYF.

This clone was seen a handful of times. The chain recombines TRBV7-7 with TRBJ2-3; 9 bases align to TRBD1. The CDR3 is 15 amino acids. The junction had 7 bases not matched to a gene; V was cut back by 5 bases and J by 4 bases. Germline V lookup: CDR1 SSHAT, CDR2 FNYEAQ (reference sequence). CDR3: CASSPGTGRSDTQYF. CDR3 bases: TGTGCCAGCAGCCCCGGGACAGGGCGTTCAGATACGCAGTATTTT.

The gene calls are TRBV27 and TRBJ1-3, with 12 nucleotides matching TRBD1. J gave up 3 bases and V 0 bases, and 9 bases lay outside the gene matches. The germline V gene has CDR1 MNHEY and CDR2 SMNVEV (reference sequence). This CDR3 comprises 19 residues. The CDR3 loop reads CASSLSGTGGQRGGNTIYF. The CDR3 DNA sequence: TGTGCCAGCAGTTTATCCGGGACAGGGGGCCAACGGGGTGGAAACACCATATATTTT.

The chain couples TRBV30 to TRBJ2-5, with a tentative D call TRBD2 (6 bases). The J call is uncertain, as TRBJ2-7 better fits the DNA end. The CDR3 is 14 amino acids. Looked up from germline, CDR1 is GTSNPN and CDR2 is SVGIG (reference sequence). The CDR3 DNA follows: TGTGCCTGGAGGTCGCTGGACTACTCCTACGAGCAGTACTTC. Amino acid sequence: CAWRSLDYSYEQYF.

The chain employs TRBV19 and TRBJ2-7, with a tentative D call TRBD1 (5 bases). Germline V lookup: CDR1 LNHDA, CDR2 SQIVND (reference sequence). Trimming took off 0 bases at V and 3 bases at J, with 9 bases between the two ends. CDR3 size: 14 residues. In DNA form, the CDR3 reads TGTGCCAGTAGTATAGAGAGGCAGGGCTACGAGCAGTACTTC. This gives the protein CASSIERQGYEQYF.

This clone occurred a few times. The identical CDR3 is also encoded by other nucleotide sequences in the sample. The chain links TRBV9 to TRBJ2-3; 7 bases align to TRBD2. The CDR3 has 16 amino acids. CDR1 SGDLS and CDR2 YYNGEE come from the germline V gene. V was clipped by 0 bases and J by 0 bases; unmatched bases: 4. In DNA, the CDR3 is TGTGCCAGCAGCGTAGGAGTGGGGGGGAGCACAGATACGCAGTATTTT. It translates to CASSVGVGGSTDTQYF.

The CDR3 sequence is CASRTEEYGYTF. The CDR3 coding sequence is TGTGCCAGTAGGACAGAAGAGTATGGCTACACCTTC. The rearrangement links TRBV19 to TRBJ1-2, with a weak D call TRBD1 (5 bases). There are 12 residues in the CDR3. Germline CDR1 is LNHDA and CDR2 is SQIVND (reference sequence). The V end lost 6 bases, the J end lost 5 bases, and 10 bases lay between the germline ends.

V usage is TRBV7-9 and J usage is TRBJ2-3; no reliable D call. The CDR3 runs 16 residues. V was clipped by 0 bases and J by 0 bases, with 10 bases between them. CDR1 and CDR2 (germline): SEHNR, FQNEAQ (reference sequence). The CDR3 bases are TGTGCCAGCAGCTTAGCTGCGCCTTCTAGCACAGATACGCAGTATTTT. This translates into CASSLAAPSSTDTQYF.

The V call is TRBV15, the J call TRBJ1-2, with D unresolved. CDR1 and CDR2 (germline): LNHNV, YYDKDF (reference sequence). The germline V and J ends were trimmed by 0 bases and 5 bases, with 10 bases remaining between them. This CDR3 region has 14 residues. CDR3 in amino acids: CATSRDSLAYGYTF. Here the CDR3 DNA reads TGTGCCACCAGCAGAGATTCCTTGGCATATGGCTACACCTTC.